The sequence of this TCR beta chain was determined in a study of blood T cells in healthy people across ages. PCR was performed a second time for about 7 to 12 cycles using a sample-barcoded 5' primer and a J-beta primer mix. Tags on each cDNA molecule came from a template-switch adaptor with 12 random nucleotides. TCRdb recomputed calls from the 5' RACE reads with MiXCR, one row per CDR3 protein. Altogether 2 million or so distinct CDR3 sequences are present, around half being singletons, with the ten largest covering 2.1%. V was pared by 2 bases and J by 7 bases, with 10 bases of the junction left unmatched. Germline loops: CDR1 SGHTA, CDR2 FQGTGA. The CDR3 spans 15 residues. This clonotype turned up a few times. Its target is not known. A much larger clonotype is one base distant, so this may be a read error. Broader study findings: Greater diversity and more naive CD4+ cells were seen in long-lived donors than in aged donors.

The receptor was isolated from a middle-aged woman in good health. The V and J genes are TRBV7-3 and TRBJ2-7, with TRBD1 matching 8 bases. The sequencing sample was made of blood. CDR3 loop: CASSLDGTGITEQYF. The CDR3 bases are TGTGCCAGCAGCTTAGACGGGACAGGCATCACTGAGCAGTACTTC. Using reference TRBV7-3 and TRBJ2-7 for the parts outside the CDR3, the full variable domain is GAGVSQTPSNKVTEKGKYVELRCDPISGHTALYWYRQSLGQGPEFLIYFQGTGAADDSGLPNDRFFAVRPEGSVSTLKIQRTERGDSAVYLCASSLDGTGITEQYFGPGTRLTVT.